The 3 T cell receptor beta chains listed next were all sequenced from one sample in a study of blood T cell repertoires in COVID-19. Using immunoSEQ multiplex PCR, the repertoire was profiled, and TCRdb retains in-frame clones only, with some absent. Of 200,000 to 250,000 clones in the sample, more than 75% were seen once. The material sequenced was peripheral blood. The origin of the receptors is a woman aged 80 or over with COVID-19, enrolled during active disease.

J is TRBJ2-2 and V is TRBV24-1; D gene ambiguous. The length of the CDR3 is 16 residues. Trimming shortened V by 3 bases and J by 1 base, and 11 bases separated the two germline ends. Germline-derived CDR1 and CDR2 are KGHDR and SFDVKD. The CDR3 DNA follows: TGTGCCACCAGTGATCCACGTTCAGGGAACACCGGGGAGCTGTTTTTT. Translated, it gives CATSDPRSGNTGELFF.

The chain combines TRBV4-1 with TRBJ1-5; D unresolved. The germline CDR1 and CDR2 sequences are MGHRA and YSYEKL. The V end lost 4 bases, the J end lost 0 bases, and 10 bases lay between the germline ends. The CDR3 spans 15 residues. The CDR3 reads CASSLGGYSNQPQHF. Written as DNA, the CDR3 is TGCGCCAGCAGCCTTGGAGGCTATAGCAATCAGCCCCAGCATTTT.

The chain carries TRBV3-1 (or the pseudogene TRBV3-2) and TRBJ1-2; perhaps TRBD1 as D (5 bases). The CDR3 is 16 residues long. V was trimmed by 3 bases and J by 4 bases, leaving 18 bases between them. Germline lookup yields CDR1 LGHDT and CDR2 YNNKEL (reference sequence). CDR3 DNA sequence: TGTGCCAGCAGCCAGGGAGGGGAGGGATTCGGCTATGGCTACACCTTC. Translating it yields CASSQGGEGFGYGYTF.